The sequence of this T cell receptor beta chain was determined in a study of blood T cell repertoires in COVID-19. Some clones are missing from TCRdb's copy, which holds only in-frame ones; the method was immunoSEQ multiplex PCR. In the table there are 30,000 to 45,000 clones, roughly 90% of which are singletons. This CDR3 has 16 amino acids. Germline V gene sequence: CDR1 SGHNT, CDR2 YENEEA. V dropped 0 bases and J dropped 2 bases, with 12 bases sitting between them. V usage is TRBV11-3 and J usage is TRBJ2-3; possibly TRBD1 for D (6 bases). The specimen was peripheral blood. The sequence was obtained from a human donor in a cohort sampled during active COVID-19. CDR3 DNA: TGTGCCAGCAGCTTAGATTCGGACAGTTCCACAGATACGCAGTATTTT. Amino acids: CASSLDSDSSTDTQYF.